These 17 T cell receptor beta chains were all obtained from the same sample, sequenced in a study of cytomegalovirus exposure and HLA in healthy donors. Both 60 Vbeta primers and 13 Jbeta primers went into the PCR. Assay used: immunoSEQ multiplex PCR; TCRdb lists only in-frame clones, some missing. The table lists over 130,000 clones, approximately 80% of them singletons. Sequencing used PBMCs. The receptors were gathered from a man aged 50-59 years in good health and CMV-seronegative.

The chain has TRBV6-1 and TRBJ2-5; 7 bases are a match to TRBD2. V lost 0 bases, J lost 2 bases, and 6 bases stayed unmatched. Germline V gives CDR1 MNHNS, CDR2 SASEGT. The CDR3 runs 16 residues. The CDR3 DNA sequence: TGTGCCAGCAGTGAAGCCTCGCCGGGGGGACAAGAGACCCAGTACTTC. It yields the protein CASSEASPGGQETQYF.

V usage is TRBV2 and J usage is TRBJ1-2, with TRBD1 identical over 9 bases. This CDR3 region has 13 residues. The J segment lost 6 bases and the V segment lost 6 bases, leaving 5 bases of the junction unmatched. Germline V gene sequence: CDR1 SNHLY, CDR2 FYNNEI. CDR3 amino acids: CASRVTGGDGYTF. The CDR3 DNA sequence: TGTGCCAGCAGAGTGACAGGGGGTGATGGCTACACCTTC.

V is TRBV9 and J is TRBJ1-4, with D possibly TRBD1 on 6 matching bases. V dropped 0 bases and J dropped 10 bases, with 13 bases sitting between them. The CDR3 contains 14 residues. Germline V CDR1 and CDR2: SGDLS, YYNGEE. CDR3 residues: CASSVDRTEGKLFF. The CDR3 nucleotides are TGTGCCAGCAGCGTAGACAGGACAGAAGGAAAACTGTTTTTT.

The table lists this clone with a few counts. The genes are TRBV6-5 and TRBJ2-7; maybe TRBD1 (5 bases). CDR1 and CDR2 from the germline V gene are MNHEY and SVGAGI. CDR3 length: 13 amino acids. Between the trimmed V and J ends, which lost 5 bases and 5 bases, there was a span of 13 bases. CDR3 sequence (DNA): TGTGCCAGCAGTCAGGGTCCCATTAACGAGCAGTACTTC. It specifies CASSQGPINEQYF.

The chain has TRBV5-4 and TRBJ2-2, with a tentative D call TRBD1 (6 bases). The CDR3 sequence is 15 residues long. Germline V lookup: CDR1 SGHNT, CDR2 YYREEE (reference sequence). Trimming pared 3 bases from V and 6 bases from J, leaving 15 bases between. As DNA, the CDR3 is TGTGCCAGCAGCTCGAATACAGGGAATCCCGGGGAGCTGTTTTTT. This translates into CASSSNTGNPGELFF.

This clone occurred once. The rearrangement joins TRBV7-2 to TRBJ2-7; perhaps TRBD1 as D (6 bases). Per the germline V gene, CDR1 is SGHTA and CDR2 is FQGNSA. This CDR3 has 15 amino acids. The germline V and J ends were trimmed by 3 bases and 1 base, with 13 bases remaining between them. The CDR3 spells CASSFSDRVSYEQYF. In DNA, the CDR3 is TGTGCCAGCAGCTTCTCGGACAGAGTATCCTACGAGCAGTACTTC. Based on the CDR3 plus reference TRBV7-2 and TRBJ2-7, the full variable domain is GAGVSQSPSNKVTEKGKDVELRCDPISGHTALYWYRQSLGQGLEFLIYFQGNSAPDKSGLPSDRFSAERTGGSVSTLTIQRTQQEDSAVYLCASSFSDRVSYEQYFGPGTRLTVT.

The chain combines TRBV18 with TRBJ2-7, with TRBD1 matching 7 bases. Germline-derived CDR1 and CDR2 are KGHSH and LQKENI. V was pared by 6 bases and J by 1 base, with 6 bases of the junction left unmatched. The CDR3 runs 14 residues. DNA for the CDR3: TGTGCCAGCTCCCCCGGGACAGAGTCCTACGAGCAGTACTTC. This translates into CASSPGTESYEQYF.

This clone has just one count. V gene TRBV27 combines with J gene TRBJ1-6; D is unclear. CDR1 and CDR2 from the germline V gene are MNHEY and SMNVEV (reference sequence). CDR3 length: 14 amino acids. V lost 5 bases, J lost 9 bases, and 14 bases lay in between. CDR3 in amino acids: CASSPDKVSSPLHF. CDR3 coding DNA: TGTGCCAGCAGTCCTGACAAAGTGAGTTCACCCCTCCACTTT.

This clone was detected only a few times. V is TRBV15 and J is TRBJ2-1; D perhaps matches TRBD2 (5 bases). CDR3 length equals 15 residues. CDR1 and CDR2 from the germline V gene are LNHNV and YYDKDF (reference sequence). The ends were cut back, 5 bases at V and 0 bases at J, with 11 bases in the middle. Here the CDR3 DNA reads TGTGCCACCAGCCAGCGGCTAAACTCCTACAATGAGCAGTTCTTC. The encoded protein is CATSQRLNSYNEQFF.

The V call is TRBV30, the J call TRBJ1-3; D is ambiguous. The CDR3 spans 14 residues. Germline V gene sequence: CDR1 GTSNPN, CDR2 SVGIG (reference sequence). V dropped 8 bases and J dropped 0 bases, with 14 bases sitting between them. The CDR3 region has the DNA TGTGCCGGGCATAAACGCCCCTCTGGAAACACCATATATTTT. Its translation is CAGHKRPSGNTIYF.

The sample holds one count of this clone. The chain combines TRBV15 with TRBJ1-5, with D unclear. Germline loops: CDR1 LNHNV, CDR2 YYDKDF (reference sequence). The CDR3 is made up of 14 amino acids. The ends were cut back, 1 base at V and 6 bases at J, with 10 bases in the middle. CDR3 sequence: CATSRGLLGQPQHF. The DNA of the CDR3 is TGTGCCACCAGCAGAGGACTCCTAGGTCAGCCCCAGCATTTT. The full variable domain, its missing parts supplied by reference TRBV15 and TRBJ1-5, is DAMVIQNPRYQVTQFGKPVTLSCSQTLNHNVMYWYQQKSSQAPKLLFHYYDKDFNNEADTPDNFQSRRPNTSFCFLDIRSPGLGDTAMYLCATSRGLLGQPQHFGDGTRLSIL.

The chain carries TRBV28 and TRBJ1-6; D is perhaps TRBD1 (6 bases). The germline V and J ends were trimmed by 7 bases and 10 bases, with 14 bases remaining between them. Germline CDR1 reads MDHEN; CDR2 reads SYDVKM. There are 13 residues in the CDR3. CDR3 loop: CASTPGHSSPLHF. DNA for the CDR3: TGTGCCAGCACCCCGGGACATTCATCACCCCTCCACTTT. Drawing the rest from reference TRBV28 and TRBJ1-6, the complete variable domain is DVKVTQSSRYLVKRTGEKVFLECVQDMDHENMFWYRQDPGLGLRLIYFSYDVKMKEKGDIPEGYSVSREKKERFSLILESASTNQTSMYLCASTPGHSSPLHFGNGTRLTVT.

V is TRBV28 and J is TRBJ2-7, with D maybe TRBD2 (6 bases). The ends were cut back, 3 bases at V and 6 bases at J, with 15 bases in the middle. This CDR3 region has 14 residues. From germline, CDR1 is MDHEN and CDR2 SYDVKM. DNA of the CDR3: TGTGCCAGCAGTTTTGGGACTCTTAGCTTCGAGCAGTACTTC. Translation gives CASSFGTLSFEQYF.

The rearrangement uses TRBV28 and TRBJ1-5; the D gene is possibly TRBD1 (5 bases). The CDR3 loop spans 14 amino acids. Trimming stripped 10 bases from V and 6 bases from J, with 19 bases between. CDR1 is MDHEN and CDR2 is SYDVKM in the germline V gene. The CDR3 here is CAIGGVVKSQPQHF. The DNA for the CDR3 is TGTGCCATCGGGGGGGTTGTGAAAAGTCAGCCCCAGCATTTT.

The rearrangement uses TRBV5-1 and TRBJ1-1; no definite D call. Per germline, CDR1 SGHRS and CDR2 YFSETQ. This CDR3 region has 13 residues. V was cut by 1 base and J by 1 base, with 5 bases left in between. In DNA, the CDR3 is TGCGCCAGCAGCTTGCAGGCGAACACTGAAGCTTTCTTT. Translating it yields CASSLQANTEAFF. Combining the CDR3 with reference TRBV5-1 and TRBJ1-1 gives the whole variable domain KAGVTQTPRYLIKTRGQQVTLSCSPISGHRSVSWYQQTPGQGLQFLFEYFSETQRNKGNFPGRFSGRQFSNSRSEMNVSTLELGDSALYLCASSLQANTEAFFGQGTRLTVV.

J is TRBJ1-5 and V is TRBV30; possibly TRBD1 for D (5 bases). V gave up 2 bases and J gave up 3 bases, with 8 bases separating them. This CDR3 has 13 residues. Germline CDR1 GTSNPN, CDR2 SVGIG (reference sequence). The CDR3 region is CAWSRGDNQPQHF. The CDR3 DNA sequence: TGTGCCTGGAGTCGGGGGGACAATCAGCCCCAGCATTTT. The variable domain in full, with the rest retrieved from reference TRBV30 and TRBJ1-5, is SQTIHQWPATLVQPVGSPLSLECTVEGTSNPNLYWYRQAAGRGLQLLFYSVGIGQISSEVPQNLSASRPQDRQFILSSKKLLLSDSGFYLCAWSRGDNQPQHFGDGTRLSIL.

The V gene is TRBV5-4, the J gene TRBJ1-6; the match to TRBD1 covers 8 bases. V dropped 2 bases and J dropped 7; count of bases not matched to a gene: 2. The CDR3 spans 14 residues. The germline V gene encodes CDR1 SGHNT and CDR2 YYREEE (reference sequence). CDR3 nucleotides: TGTGCCAGCAGCTTAGACAGGGGCAATTCACCCCTCCACTTT. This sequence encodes CASSLDRGNSPLHF.